The 18 T cell receptor beta chains below were found in one sample sequenced in a study of shared clonotypes between healthy human individuals. Here immunoSEQ multiplex PCR was the method, and the copy in TCRdb shows in-frame clones only, minus some. The profile shows roughly 2 million clones, around 95% of them singletons. The specimen was naive CD4+ T cells sorted from blood. Subset given: CD45RA+ positively selected. The receptors were gathered from a man aged 18 to 35 in good health.

The chain carries TRBV5-6 and TRBJ2-7; 8 positions agree with TRBD1. Per germline, CDR1 SGHDT and CDR2 YYEEEE. This CDR3 is 15 amino acids long. V lost 5 bases, J lost 4 bases, and 11 bases stayed unmatched. CDR3 protein: CASRAGTGKLYEQYF. The DNA for the CDR3 is TGTGCCAGCAGGGCCGGGACAGGAAAACTTTACGAGCAGTACTTC.

This chain connects TRBV9 to TRBJ2-1, with 10 positions matching TRBD2. The CDR3 has 17 residues. V lost 0 bases, J lost 2 bases, and 5 bases stayed unmatched. Germline lookup yields CDR1 SGDLS and CDR2 YYNGEE. The CDR3 nucleotides are TGTGCCAGCAGCGTAGCTACGGGACTAGCGACCTACAATGAGCAGTTCTTC. This translates into CASSVATGLATYNEQFF.

The CDR3 region is CASSSVQGAGNSPLHF. The CDR3 DNA follows: TGTGCCAGCAGCTCAGTACAGGGGGCTGGGAATTCACCCCTCCACTTT. The chain uses TRBV5-4 and TRBJ1-6; TRBD1 aligns across 9 bases. Germline V CDR1 and CDR2: SGHNT, YYREEE (reference sequence). Unmatched junction bases numbered 8, after V lost 3 bases and J lost 7 bases. The CDR3 is 16 residues long.

The rearrangement uses TRBV7-6 and TRBJ1-2; D gene ambiguous. The length of the CDR3 is 14 residues. The V gene's germline CDR1 is SGHVS and CDR2 FNYEAQ. Trimming took off 7 bases at V and 6 bases at J, with 18 bases between the two ends. The CDR3, as DNA: TGTGCCAGCACCCTGGTGAGACGCCCCAATGGCTACACCTTC. This gives the protein CASTLVRRPNGYTF.

A remark on this clone: This sample also contains other DNA sequences that code for the same CDR3. The V and J genes are TRBV20-1 and TRBJ1-1; D gene unclear. The CDR3 covers 11 residues. Deletions cut 0 bases from V and 5 bases from J, with 4 bases between. CDR1 and CDR2 (germline): DFQATT, SNEGSKA (reference sequence). The CDR3 sequence is CSARDLTEAFF. CDR3 nucleotide sequence: TGCAGTGCTAGAGATTTGACTGAAGCTTTCTTT.

The chain combines TRBV12-5 with TRBJ1-1; TRBD1 agrees at 7 bases. V was clipped by 6 bases and J by 3 bases; unmatched bases: 4. The CDR3 is made up of 13 amino acids. CDR1 and CDR2 from the germline V gene are LGHNT and FRNRAP. DNA of the CDR3: TGTGCTAGTGGACGGGACAGCCACACTGAAGCTTTCTTT. Protein product: CASGRDSHTEAFF.

The chain couples TRBV30 to TRBJ2-7, with a tentative D call TRBD2 (5 bases). The CDR3 totals 14 residues. V lost 3 bases, J lost 3 bases, and 15 bases lay in between. Germline V gives CDR1 GTSNPN, CDR2 SVGIG (reference sequence). The CDR3 is CAWSVGLSGYEQYF. For the CDR3, the DNA is TGTGCCTGGAGCGTAGGACTGTCGGGCTACGAGCAGTACTTC.

CDR3: CASTLSRGSNSPLHF. The DNA for the CDR3 is TGTGCCAGCACCCTATCACGGGGAAGTAATTCACCCCTCCACTTT. The rearrangement joins TRBV6-5 to TRBJ1-6; D unclear. CDR1 and CDR2 from the germline V gene are MNHEY and SVGAGI. This CDR3 contains 15 residues. Trimming took 7 bases from V and 6 from J, leaving 16 bases between them.

The rearrangement uses TRBV11-2 and TRBJ2-7; D is unresolved. Germline values: CDR1 SGHAT, CDR2 FQNNGV. The CDR3 spans 11 residues. The V gene lost 1 base and the J gene lost 6 bases, with 4 bases spanning the gap. The CDR3 loop is CASSLVCEQYF. DNA of the CDR3: TGTGCCAGCAGCTTAGTCTGCGAGCAGTACTTC.

The gene calls are TRBV2 and TRBJ2-1; maybe TRBD2 (5 bases). CDR3 length: 15 residues. Trimming removed 5 bases from V and 0 bases from J, with 11 bases in between. The germline V gene has CDR1 SNHLY and CDR2 FYNNEI. In DNA, the CDR3 is TGTGCCAGCAGTTCCGAGCGGAGCTCCTACAATGAGCAGTTCTTC. It specifies CASSSERSSYNEQFF. The full variable domain, completed using reference TRBV2 and TRBJ2-1, is EPEVTQTPSHQVTQMGQEVILRCVPISNHLYFYWYRQILGQKVEFLVSFYNNEISEKSEIFDDQFSVERPDGSNFTLKIRSTKLEDSAMYFCASSSERSSYNEQFFGPGTRLTVL.

V gene TRBV4-1 combines with J gene TRBJ1-6, with TRBD1 as a possible D gene (6 bases). V lost 9 bases, J lost 14 bases, and 23 bases lay in between. CDR1 and CDR2 from the germline V gene are MGHRA and YSYEKL. This CDR3 has 14 amino acids. The CDR3 region is CASKQSGMQGSLHF. The CDR3 nucleotides read TGCGCCAGTAAACAATCCGGTATGCAGGGGTCCCTCCACTTT.

A word on this clone: The sample holds other DNA sequences that translate to the same CDR3. This chain uses TRBV18 with TRBJ1-1; D is unresolved. The CDR3 runs 13 residues. With 3 bases removed from V and 0 bases from J, the gap between germline ends came to 5 bases. Germline CDR1 and CDR2: KGHSH and LQKENI. The CDR3 DNA follows: TGTGCCAGCTCACCCGCGATGAACACTGAAGCTTTCTTT. The encoded protein is CASSPAMNTEAFF.

In its sample, this clone was seen once. The chain is built from TRBV28 and TRBJ1-2, with D perhaps matching TRBD1 (6 bases). Germline V CDR1 and CDR2: MDHEN, SYDVKM. Trimming removed 8 bases from V and 4 bases from J, with 14 bases in between. The CDR3 has 13 residues. The CDR3 reads CASLSRGPYGYTF. CDR3 DNA sequence: TGTGCCAGCTTATCTCGGGGGCCCTATGGCTACACCTTC.

This chain joins TRBV5-1 and TRBJ2-5; D perhaps matches TRBD2 (6 bases). CDR1 SGHRS and CDR2 YFSETQ come from the germline V gene. This CDR3 comprises 14 residues. V was clipped by 5 bases and J by 2 bases, with 13 bases between them. Here the CDR3 DNA reads TGCGCCAGCAGTTTCTCTAGCGTTCAAGAGACCCAGTACTTC. Encoded protein: CASSFSSVQETQYF.

Here the CDR3 reads CASSSHGTVNQPQHF. Written as DNA, the CDR3 is TGTGCCAGCAGTAGCCACGGGACAGTCAATCAGCCCCAGCATTTT. This sequence joins TRBV9 and TRBJ1-5; 7 nucleotides match TRBD1. J lost 3 bases, V lost 5 bases, and 8 bases had no gene match. Germline V lookup: CDR1 SGDLS, CDR2 YYNGEE. This CDR3 spans 15 amino acids.

This rearrangement joins TRBV6-1 to TRBJ1-5, with TRBD1 as a possible D gene (6 bases). V lost 6 bases to trimming and J lost 7 bases, with 13 bases between them. Germline CDR1 is MNHNS and CDR2 is SASEGT. The CDR3 loop spans 13 amino acids. CDR3 protein: CASRVQGMQPQHF. The CDR3 DNA sequence: TGTGCCAGCAGAGTTCAGGGGATGCAGCCCCAGCATTTT.

V is TRBV28 and J is TRBJ2-7; 9 positions match TRBD2. The CDR3 totals 16 residues. Germline CDR1 MDHEN, CDR2 SYDVKM. The V and J ends lost 4 bases and 5 bases, in that order; junction bases with no gene match: 12. CDR3 sequence (DNA): TGTGCCAGCAGTTCTCCTACTATTAGCGGGGGAAACGAGCAGTACTTC. Translation: CASSSPTISGGNEQYF.

The chain recombines TRBV12-5 with TRBJ2-1; 7 positions match TRBD1. J gave up 4 bases and V 1 base, and 4 bases lay outside the gene matches. The V gene's germline CDR1 is LGHNT and CDR2 FRNRAP. The CDR3 consists of 15 residues. The CDR3 region is CASGLGQGDYNEQFF. CDR3 sequence (DNA): TGTGCTAGTGGTTTGGGGCAGGGGGATTACAATGAGCAGTTCTTC. The full variable domain, rest sourced from reference TRBV12-5 and TRBJ2-1, is DARVTQTPRHKVTEMGQEVTMRCQPILGHNTVFWYRQTMMQGLELLAYFRNRAPLDDSGMPKDRFSAEMPDATLATLKIQPSEPRDSAVYFCASGLGQGDYNEQFFGPGTRLTVL.